This T cell receptor (beta chain) was identified in a study of OX40 agonist ivuxolimab in advanced cancers. About the study: The dose of intravenous ivuxolimab that patients received every 2 weeks ranged from 0.01 to 10 mg/kg. The dose-escalation cohort was roughly 84% male, with a mean age of around 54 years, ranging roughly 20 to 90.

V lost 0 bases and J 2 bases, leaving 7 bases between the germline ends. CDR1 and CDR2 (germline): SGDLS, YYNGEE. This CDR3 contains 14 residues. This clone was detected once. Here immunoSEQ multiplex PCR was the method, and the copy in TCRdb shows in-frame clones only, minus some. Of about 82,000 clones listed, around 90% are singletons. The origin of this receptor is an adult with an advanced solid tumor such as melanoma, head and neck, liver or kidney cancer. The chain recombines TRBV9 with TRBJ2-3; D is unclear. This sample comprised CD4+ or CD8+ T cells sorted from blood, obtained in a trial of the OX40 agonist ivuxolimab. The CDR3 nucleotides are TGTGCCAGCAGCGTAGGTCCGGTCACAGATACGCAGTATTTT. It encodes CASSVGPVTDTQYF.